This T cell receptor beta chain was retrieved from a study of control samples from healthy donors and cancer patients (dated by TCRdb to the early 2020s). Details on this clone: Its antigen has not been determined. No much larger clone is present one base from it, and per-base qualities are unavailable.

Library preparation used the immunoSEQ multiplex PCR assay. Not all clones reach the TCRdb copy of this immuneACCESS table, which keeps in-frame sequences only. Checked studies attribute under half of the gap to unresolved V genes and leave the rest unexplained. This sample comprises about 130,000 clones, around 90% of them detected only once. Of the sample, around 5.1% falls within the top ten clones. CDR1 SGHAT and CDR2 FQNNGV were looked up in the germline V gene. V and J are trimmed by 5 bases and 4 bases, and the gene matches miss 4 bases of the junction. From the cysteine up to the phenylalanine, the CDR3 has a length of 15 residues. The read is trimmed to its CDR3 DNA, 45 bases read in frame from base 1.

The sequence is built from TRBV11-2 and TRBJ2-3; 12 bases in the junction line up with TRBD2. The receptor was isolated from a man younger than 35 in good health. The sequencing sample was made of blood. The sequenced DNA is TGTGCCAGCAGCAGTGGACTAGCGGGGTCAGATACGCAGTATTTT. Its protein is CASSSGLAGSDTQYF.